The source of this TCR beta chain is a study of blood T cells in healthy people across ages. This CDR3 contains 14 residues. The V end lost 11 bases, the J end lost 2 bases, and 18 bases lay between the germline ends. CDR1 SEHNR and CDR2 FQNEAQ come from the germline V gene (reference sequence). Primed by a sample-barcoded 5' primer and a J-beta primer mix, a second PCR proceeded for about 6 to 12 cycles. TCRdb ran MiXCR on the 5' RACE reads and lists one entry per CDR3 protein. The data hold hundreds of thousands of distinct CDR3 sequences, with roughly 64% observed a single time. Sequencing was performed on blood. The chain is built from TRBV7-9 and TRBJ1-1; D is possibly TRBD1 (5 bases). The receptor was isolated from a man between 25 and 39 years old in good health. CDR3 nucleotide sequence: TGTGCCGGAGCTGGGGCAGCTGGAAACACTGAAGCTTTCTTT. As protein: CAGAGAAGNTEAFF.